One sample yielded the 12 T cell receptor beta chains listed below, sequenced in a study of T cell changes during pregnancy in multiple sclerosis. Sequenced by immunoSEQ multiplex PCR; TCRdb stores in-frame clones only, minus some. Of 25,000 to 30,000 clones in the sample, approximately 92% were seen once. This specimen consisted of CD4+ T cells from peripheral blood mononuclear cells, obtained in the second trimester of pregnancy. All receptors derive from a female donor with multiple sclerosis, enrolled in a pregnancy study.

This clone was seen only once. The chain uses TRBV6-5 and TRBJ2-1, with unresolved D. Germline V gives CDR1 MNHEY, CDR2 SVGAGI. The CDR3 is made up of 15 amino acids. Trimming stripped 6 bases from V and 0 bases from J, with 12 bases between. The CDR3 reads CASSTEHPSYNEQFF. The DNA for the CDR3 is TGTGCCAGCAGCACAGAACATCCCTCCTACAATGAGCAGTTCTTC.

This clone was recorded a few times. This chain uses TRBV2 with TRBJ2-7; 7 bases map to TRBD1. The CDR3 sequence is 14 residues long. Trimming at V came to 4 bases and at J to 3 bases, leaving 6 bases not matched to a gene. Germline assignment: CDR1 SNHLY and CDR2 FYNNEI. CDR3: CASSGDTGDYEQYF. CDR3 in DNA: TGTGCCAGCAGTGGAGATACAGGGGACTACGAGCAGTACTTC. The full variable domain, completed using reference TRBV2 and TRBJ2-7, is EPEVTQTPSHQVTQMGQEVILRCVPISNHLYFYWYRQILGQKVEFLVSFYNNEISEKSEIFDDQFSVERPDGSNFTLKIRSTKLEDSAMYFCASSGDTGDYEQYFGPGTRLTVT.

As to this clone: Within the sample, other DNA sequences also encode this same CDR3. Written as DNA, the CDR3 is TGCGCCAGCAGCTTTGCCGGGACAGGGGATGGCTACACCTTC. This gives the protein CASSFAGTGDGYTF. The chain employs TRBV5-1 and TRBJ1-2; the match to TRBD1 covers 10 bases. The junction had 4 bases not matched to a gene; V was cut back by 2 bases and J by 6 bases. Germline V gene sequence: CDR1 SGHRS, CDR2 YFSETQ. The CDR3 length is 14 residues.

Comment on this clone: The sample carries other DNA sequences with the same CDR3. The chain is built from TRBV18 and TRBJ2-7; 8 nucleotides line up with TRBD1. The length of the CDR3 is 14 residues. The germline V gene encodes CDR1 KGHSH and CDR2 LQKENI. The trim removed 3 bases at V and 2 bases at J, leaving 3 bases unmatched. The CDR3 loop reads CASSPGTGPYEQYF. In DNA, the CDR3 is TGTGCCAGCTCACCCGGGACAGGCCCCTACGAGCAGTACTTC.

The rearrangement links TRBV11-2 to TRBJ2-3; tentative D call: TRBD2 (7 bases). The CDR3 covers 16 residues. Per the germline V gene, CDR1 is SGHAT and CDR2 is FQNNGV. V was shortened by 1 base and J by 4 bases, with 15 bases between the two germline ends. The CDR3 DNA follows: TGTGCCAGCAGCTTAGCCTTGCACGGGGGGCCAGATACGCAGTATTTT. Translating it yields CASSLALHGGPDTQYF.

The chain recombines TRBV28 with TRBJ2-5, with 12 positions matching TRBD2. The CDR3 loop spans 15 amino acids. Per germline, CDR1 MDHEN and CDR2 SYDVKM. The J segment lost 1 base and the V segment lost 5 bases, leaving 2 bases of the junction unmatched. The CDR3 DNA sequence: TGTGCCAGCAGTGCGGGACTAGCGGGCCAAGAGACCCAGTACTTC. Protein sequence: CASSAGLAGQETQYF.

The chain combines TRBV11-2 with TRBJ1-1, with D possibly matching TRBD1 (5 bases). CDR3 size: 14 residues. Trimming shortened V by 5 bases and J by 3 bases, and 13 bases separated the two germline ends. Germline-derived CDR1 and CDR2 are SGHAT and FQNNGV. This CDR3 reads CASSRTGGDTEAFF. Written as DNA, the CDR3 is TGTGCCAGCAGCCGAACGGGGGGGGACACTGAAGCTTTCTTT.

The chain is built from TRBV7-8 and TRBJ1-2; D is perhaps TRBD1 (6 bases). CDR3 size: 14 residues. CDR1 is SGHVS, CDR2 FQNEAQ, per germline. V lost 0 bases to trimming and J lost 4 bases, with 9 bases between them. The CDR3 region has the DNA TGTGCCAGCAGCTTAGCGACAGGCCTCTATGGCTACACCTTC. This sequence encodes CASSLATGLYGYTF.

This clone is deemed medium-sized. The genes are TRBV15 and TRBJ2-7; possible D gene TRBD1, 5 bases. The CDR3 covers 13 residues. The germline CDR1 and CDR2 sequences are LNHNV and YYDKDF (reference sequence). Trimming took off 1 base at V and 4 bases at J, with 8 bases between the two ends. CDR3 nucleotide sequence: TGTGCCACCAGCAGAGGACAGCAATACGAGCAGTACTTC. Translating it yields CATSRGQQYEQYF.

J is TRBJ2-5 and V is TRBV6-5, with 7 nucleotides matching TRBD1. CDR3 length: 13 amino acids. CDR1 MNHEY and CDR2 SVGAGI come from the germline V gene. Germline trimming cut 2 bases from V and 10 bases from J; bases unmatched to any gene: 7. The CDR3 sequence is CASSYRSGTDQYF. CDR3 in DNA: TGTGCCAGCAGTTACCGATCCGGGACAGACCAGTACTTC.

This chain joins TRBV11-2 and TRBJ2-2; D is perhaps TRBD2 (5 bases). V gave up 3 bases and J gave up 3 bases, with 8 bases separating them. Per germline, CDR1 SGHAT and CDR2 FQNNGV. The CDR3 runs 14 residues. The CDR3 reads CASSLWRDTGELFF. The CDR3 DNA follows: TGTGCCAGCAGCTTGTGGCGGGACACCGGGGAGCTGTTTTTT.

This clone was seen only once. The chain uses TRBV21-1 and TRBJ2-5; TRBD1 is taken as the D call from the table, unchecked against the DNA. TRBV21-1 is a listed pseudogene. The CDR3 is made up of 17 amino acids. The DNA of the CDR3 is TGTGCCAGCAGCAAAACCCTGGGACAGGGCACCCAAGAGACCCAGTACTTC. It specifies CASSKTLGQGTQETQYF.